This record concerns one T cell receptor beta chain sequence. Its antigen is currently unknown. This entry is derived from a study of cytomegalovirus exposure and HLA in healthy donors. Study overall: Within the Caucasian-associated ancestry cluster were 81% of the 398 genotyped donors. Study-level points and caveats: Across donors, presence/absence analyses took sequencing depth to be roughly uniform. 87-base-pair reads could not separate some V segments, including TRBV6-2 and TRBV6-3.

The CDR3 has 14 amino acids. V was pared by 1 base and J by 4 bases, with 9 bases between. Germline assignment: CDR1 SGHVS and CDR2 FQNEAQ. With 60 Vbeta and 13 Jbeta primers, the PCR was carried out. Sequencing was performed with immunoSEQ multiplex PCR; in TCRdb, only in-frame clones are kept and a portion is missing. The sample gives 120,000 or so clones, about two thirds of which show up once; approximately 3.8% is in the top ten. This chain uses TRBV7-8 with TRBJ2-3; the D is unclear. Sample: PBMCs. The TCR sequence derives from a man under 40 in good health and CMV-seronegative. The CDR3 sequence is CASSLVTESDTQYF. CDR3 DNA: TGTGCCAGCAGCTTAGTAACAGAATCAGATACGCAGTATTTT. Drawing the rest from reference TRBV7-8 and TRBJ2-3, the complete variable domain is GAGVSQSPRYKVAKRGQDVALRCDPISGHVSLFWYQQALGQGPEFLTYFQNEAQLDKSGLPSDRFFAERPEGSVSTLKIQRTQQEDSAVYLCASSLVTESDTQYFGPGTRLTVL.